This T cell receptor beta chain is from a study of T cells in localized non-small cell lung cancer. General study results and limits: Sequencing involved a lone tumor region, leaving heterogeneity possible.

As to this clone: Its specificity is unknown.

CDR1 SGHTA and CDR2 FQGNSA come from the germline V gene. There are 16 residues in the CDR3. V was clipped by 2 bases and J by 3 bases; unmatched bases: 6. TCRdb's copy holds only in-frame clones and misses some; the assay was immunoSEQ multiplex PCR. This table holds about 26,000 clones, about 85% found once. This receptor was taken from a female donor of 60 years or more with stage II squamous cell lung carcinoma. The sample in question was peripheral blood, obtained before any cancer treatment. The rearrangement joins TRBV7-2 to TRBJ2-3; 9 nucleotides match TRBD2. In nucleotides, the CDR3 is TGTGCCAGCAGCTTAAAAGCGGGGGGCAGAACAGATACGCAGTATTTT. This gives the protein CASSLKAGGRTDTQYF.